This T cell receptor beta chain was recorded in a study of beta chain features in type 1 diabetes. For the study at large: All of the samples together had 107,917,701 sorted cells examined. Notes on the study in general: The question of HLA type influencing TCRB rearrangement was one that remained unresolved here.

Concerning this clone itself: Antigen: not known.

Trimming cost V 4 bases and J 8 bases; bases outside gene matches: 8. This CDR3 contains 14 residues. Germline V lookup: CDR1 MGHDK, CDR2 SYGVNS. Expressed TCRB transcripts were sequenced after all isolated RNA was converted to cDNA. The method was immunoSEQ multiplex PCR; TCRdb's version includes in-frame clones alone and lacks a portion of them. The sample has about 320,000 clones, around 13% seen once. The rearrangement uses TRBV25-1 and TRBJ1-3, with 7 bases identical to TRBD1. The TCR comes from a young man in good health. The sequenced sample consisted of central memory CD4+ T cells from blood. CDR3 sequence: CASSAGGGLDTIYF. Here the CDR3 DNA reads TGTGCCAGCAGTGCGGGAGGGGGCCTAGACACCATATATTTT.